These T cell receptor beta chains were read from a single sample in a study of cytomegalovirus exposure and HLA in healthy donors. Using immunoSEQ multiplex PCR, the repertoire was profiled, and TCRdb retains in-frame clones only, with some absent. The repertoire includes approximately 190,000 clones, approximately 80% of them detected once, and 1.5% to 2% sits in the top ten. The specimen was PBMCs. Receptors were obtained from a woman between 25 and 40 years old in good health and CMV-seronegative. CDR3s include the opening cysteine and the closing phenylalanine or tryptophan. The order of the fields is CDR3 protein, CDR3 DNA, clone size, D gene, V gene, J gene. D genes are given only for firm matches. For some rows the clone size is stated as once, few or many, or as a class when expanded; others skip it.

CDR3: CASSEGVYQPQHF
DNA: TGTGCCAGCAGCGAGGGAGTCTATCAGCCCCAGCATTTT
size: .
D: .
V: TRBV5-6
J: TRBJ1-5

CDR3: CASSTVAGDQETQYF
DNA: TGTGCCAGCAGCACCGTGGCAGGGGACCAAGAGACCCAGTACTTC
size: few
D: .
V: TRBV5-4
J: TRBJ2-5

CDR3: CASGRTSGYTGELFF
DNA: TGTGCTAGCGGAAGGACTAGCGGATACACCGGGGAGCTGTTTTTT
size: .
D: TRBD2
V: TRBV7-7
J: TRBJ2-2

CDR3: CASSFWGSEQFF
DNA: TGTGCCAGCAGTTTCTGGGGCAGTGAGCAGTTCTTC
size: .
D: .
V: TRBV27
J: TRBJ2-1

CDR3: CASSRGGGTAGELFF
DNA: TGCGCCAGCAGCCGGGGCGGGGGTACCGCCGGGGAGCTGTTTTTT
size: .
D: TRBD2
V: TRBV5-1
J: TRBJ2-2

CDR3: CASKPGQMNTEAFF
DNA: TGTGCCAGCAAGCCCGGACAGATGAACACTGAAGCTTTCTTT
size: once
D: .
V: TRBV2
J: TRBJ1-1

CDR3: CASSDSYSNQPQHF
DNA: TGTGCCAGCAGTGACAGCTATAGCAATCAGCCCCAGCATTTT
size: few
D: .
V: TRBV6-4
J: TRBJ1-5

CDR3: CASSPGTGLMNTEAFF
DNA: TGTGCCAGCAGTCCCGGGACAGGGCTTATGAACACTGAAGCTTTCTTT
size: .
D: TRBD1
V: TRBV7-6
J: TRBJ1-1

CDR3: CASSQSQTAVYEQYF
DNA: TGTGCCAGCAGCCAATCCCAGACGGCGGTCTACGAGCAGTACTTC
size: .
D: .
V: TRBV4-2
J: TRBJ2-7

CDR3: CASSPYLAEEETQYF
DNA: TGTGCCAGTAGCCCCTACTTAGCGGAGGAAGAGACCCAGTACTTC
size: .
D: .
V: TRBV19
J: TRBJ2-5

CDR3: CASSYRDGDYNEQFF
DNA: TGTGCCAGCAGTTACCGCGACGGAGACTACAATGAGCAGTTCTTC
size: .
D: .
V: TRBV6-5
J: TRBJ2-1

CDR3: CASSEGTGEEKLFF
DNA: TGTGCCAGCAGCGAGGGGACAGGGGAAGAAAAACTGTTTTTT
size: .
D: TRBD1
V: TRBV7-8
J: TRBJ1-4

CDR3: CASSPSGRNTDTQYF
DNA: TGTGCCAGCAGCCCTAGCGGTAGAAACACAGATACGCAGTATTTT
size: few
D: TRBD2
V: TRBV5-4
J: TRBJ2-3

CDR3: CASSGGGYSYNEQFF
DNA: TGTGCCAGCAGTGGGGGAGGCTACTCCTACAATGAGCAGTTCTTC
size: once
D: .
V: TRBV2
J: TRBJ2-1

CDR3: CSVVRQGRVTEAFF
DNA: TGCAGCGTTGTTCGACAGGGGAGAGTCACTGAAGCTTTCTTT
size: .
D: TRBD1
V: TRBV29-1
J: TRBJ1-1

CDR3: CAWSGGSRQEQYF
DNA: TGTGCCTGGAGTGGAGGTAGTCGGCAGGAGCAGTACTTC
size: .
D: .
V: TRBV30
J: TRBJ2-7

CDR3: CASSLALRGTQYF
DNA: TGTGCCAGCAGCTTAGCACTCAGGGGAACGCAGTATTTT
size: .
D: .
V: TRBV7-8
J: TRBJ2-3

CDR3: CASSYGQGYEQYF
DNA: TGTGCCAGCAGTTATGGACAGGGCTACGAGCAGTACTTC
size: .
D: TRBD1
V: TRBV27
J: TRBJ2-7

CDR3: CASRNRDKGPGELFF
DNA: TGTGCCAGCAGAAACAGGGATAAGGGACCCGGGGAGCTGTTTTTT
size: .
D: .
V: TRBV6-5
J: TRBJ2-2

CDR3: CASKNHSGGQGHEQYF
DNA: TGTGCCAGCAAAAATCACTCCGGGGGACAGGGCCACGAGCAGTACTTC
size: .
D: TRBD1
V: TRBV7-9
J: TRBJ2-7

CDR3: CASSLTTRWADVLTF
DNA: TGCGCCAGCAGCTTGACGACCCGCTGGGCCGACGTCCTGACTTTC
size: .
D: .
V: TRBV5-1
J: TRBJ2-6

CDR3: CASSPGGGREQYF
DNA: TGTGCCAGCAGCCCGGGGGGTGGGAGGGAGCAGTACTTC
size: few
D: TRBD2
V: TRBV7-2
J: TRBJ2-7

CDR3: CSVVAGRQETQYF
DNA: TGCAGCGTTGTTGCGGGGCGACAAGAGACCCAGTACTTC
size: few
D: .
V: TRBV29-1
J: TRBJ2-5

CDR3: CASSLGTGPYEQYF
DNA: TGCGCCAGCAGCTTGGGGACAGGTCCCTACGAGCAGTACTTC
size: few
D: TRBD1
V: TRBV5-1
J: TRBJ2-7

CDR3: CATSWTGGRQPQHF
DNA: TGTGCCACCAGCTGGACAGGGGGTCGCCAGCCCCAGCATTTT
size: .
D: TRBD1
V: TRBV15
J: TRBJ1-5

CDR3: CASSLAVGDQPQHF
DNA: TGTGCCAGCAGCTTAGCTGTCGGAGATCAGCCCCAGCATTTT
size: .
D: .
V: TRBV7-9
J: TRBJ1-5

CDR3: CASSKQGVDGYTF
DNA: TGTGCCAGCAGCAAACAGGGAGTCGACGGCTACACCTTC
size: .
D: .
V: TRBV27
J: TRBJ1-2

CDR3: CASSSRGRGEQYF
DNA: TGTGCCAGCAGCTCCAGGGGGCGGGGGGAGCAGTACTTC
size: .
D: .
V: TRBV6-5
J: TRBJ2-7

CDR3: CASSPRGDYGYTF
DNA: TGTGCCAGCAGCCCCAGAGGAGACTATGGCTACACCTTC
size: .
D: .
V: TRBV7-8
J: TRBJ1-2

CDR3: CASSVVYGANEQFF
DNA: TGTGCCAGCAGCGTAGTTTATGGGGCCAATGAGCAGTTCTTC
size: few
D: .
V: TRBV9
J: TRBJ2-1

CDR3: CASSEGRKNTEAFF
DNA: TGTGCCAGCAGTGAGGGCAGGAAGAACACTGAAGCTTTCTTT
size: .
D: .
V: TRBV2
J: TRBJ1-1

CDR3: CASRPGTPTYNEQFF
DNA: TGTGCCAGCAGACCAGGGACTCCTACCTACAATGAGCAGTTCTTC
size: .
D: .
V: TRBV7-9
J: TRBJ2-1